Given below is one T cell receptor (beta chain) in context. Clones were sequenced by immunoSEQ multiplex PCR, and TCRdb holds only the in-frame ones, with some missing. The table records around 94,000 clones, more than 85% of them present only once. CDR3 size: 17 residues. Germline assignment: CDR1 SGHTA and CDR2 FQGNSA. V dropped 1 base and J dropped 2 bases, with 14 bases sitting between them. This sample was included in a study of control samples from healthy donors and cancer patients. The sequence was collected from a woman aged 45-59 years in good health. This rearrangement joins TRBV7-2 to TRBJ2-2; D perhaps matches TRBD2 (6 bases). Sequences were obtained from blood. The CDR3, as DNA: TGTGCCAGCAGCTTAGGACTGACTGCGGGAAACACCGGGGAGCTGTTTTTT. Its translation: CASSLGLTAGNTGELFF.